These 24 T cell receptor beta chains were sequenced from one sample in a study of monozygotic twins with cystic fibrosis. Method: immunoSEQ multiplex PCR; TCRdb's copy keeps in-frame clones and lacks some. This table has tens of thousands of clones, 95% to 98% appearing once. Sequencing was carried out using blood. These receptors all come from a girl aged 2 to 10 with cystic fibrosis.

The chain carries TRBV25-1 and TRBJ2-5; 10 bases are a match to TRBD2. The trim removed 4 bases at V and 10 bases at J, leaving 9 bases unmatched. Germline values: CDR1 MGHDK, CDR2 SYGVNS. This CDR3 contains 14 residues. In nucleotides, the CDR3 is TGTGCCAGCAGTGTCCTAGCGGGAGATGGAGGCCAGTACTTC. Translation: CASSVLAGDGGQYF.

This sequence joins TRBV7-8 and TRBJ1-2, with 7 nucleotides matching TRBD1. CDR3 size: 19 residues. V gave up 4 bases and J gave up 5 bases; unmatched junction bases: 22. Germline CDR1 and CDR2: SGHVS and FQNEAQ. Here the CDR3 DNA reads TGTGCCAGCAGCTACACACCGAGGGGGCCAGCTCGGACAGTTTATGGCTACACCTTC. Amino acids: CASSYTPRGPARTVYGYTF. Based on the CDR3 plus reference TRBV7-8 and TRBJ1-2, the full variable domain is GAGVSQSPRYKVAKRGQDVALRCDPISGHVSLFWYQQALGQGPEFLTYFQNEAQLDKSGLPSDRFFAERPEGSVSTLKIQRTQQEDSAVYLCASSYTPRGPARTVYGYTFGSGTRLTVV.

V is TRBV5-1 and J is TRBJ2-5; 8 nucleotides match TRBD1. With V trimmed by 4 bases and J by 7 bases, 9 bases remained unmatched. CDR1 and CDR2 (germline): SGHRS, YFSETQ. The CDR3 has 14 amino acids. CDR3 protein: CASSPGQGVGTQYF. CDR3 bases: TGCGCCAGCAGCCCAGGACAGGGCGTTGGGACCCAGTACTTC. The variable domain in full, completed from reference TRBV5-1 and TRBJ2-5, reads KAGVTQTPRYLIKTRGQQVTLSCSPISGHRSVSWYQQTPGQGLQFLFEYFSETQRNKGNFPGRFSGRQFSNSRSEMNVSTLELGDSALYLCASSPGQGVGTQYFGPGTRLLVL.

This clone was seen a handful of times. CDR3 sequence: CASSQEGLIYGYTF. The CDR3 DNA reads TGCGCCAGCAGCCAAGAAGGGCTTATTTATGGCTACACCTTC. This chain connects TRBV4-1 to TRBJ1-2; unclear D gene. CDR3 length: 14 residues. CDR1 and CDR2 from the germline V gene are MGHRA and YSYEKL. V shed 0 bases and J shed 5 bases, with 10 bases lying between them.

The J gene is TRBJ2-5, the V gene TRBV27; TRBD1 agrees at 9 bases. The CDR3 has 16 residues. Germline values: CDR1 MNHEY, CDR2 SMNVEV (reference sequence). The J segment lost 5 bases and the V segment lost 3 bases, leaving 10 bases of the junction unmatched. The CDR3 sequence: CASSFRPGQGGETQYF. The CDR3 DNA sequence: TGTGCCAGCAGTTTTCGACCGGGACAGGGTGGGGAGACCCAGTACTTC.

This chain connects TRBV5-6 to TRBJ1-5; 7 bases agree with TRBD1. Losses at the gene ends were 2 bases for V and 2 bases for J; bases not matched to a gene: 1. The CDR3 covers 14 residues. CDR1 and CDR2 (germline): SGHDT, YYEEEE. CDR3 coding DNA: TGTGCCAGCAGCTTTGGGACAGGCAATCAGCCCCAGCATTTT. Its protein is CASSFGTGNQPQHF. Looking up the rest from reference TRBV5-6 and TRBJ1-5 gives the full variable domain: DAGVTQSPTHLIKTRGQQVTLRCSPKSGHDTVSWYQQALGQGPQFIFQYYEEEERQRGNFPDRFSGHQFPNYSSELNVNALLLGDSALYLCASSFGTGNQPQHFGDGTRLSIL.

J is TRBJ1-5 and V is TRBV5-4; D call uncertain. Germline-derived CDR1 and CDR2 are SGHNT and YYREEE (reference sequence). The CDR3 sequence is 13 residues long. V was shortened by 0 bases and J by 6 bases, with 7 bases between the two germline ends. CDR3 DNA sequence: TGTGCCAGCAGCTTGGATCCTAGTCAGCCCCAGCATTTT. This gives the protein CASSLDPSQPQHF.

This chain connects TRBV7-2 to TRBJ2-7; 10 bases align to TRBD2. This CDR3 region has 15 residues. V lost 7 bases, J lost 2 bases, and 8 bases stayed unmatched. Germline V gives CDR1 SGHTA, CDR2 FQGNSA. The CDR3 here is CASKRASGGAYEQYF. The CDR3 coding sequence is TGTGCCAGCAAAAGAGCTAGCGGGGGTGCCTACGAGCAGTACTTC.

V gene TRBV7-8 combines with J gene TRBJ2-7; D may be TRBD1 or TRBD2 (5 bases each). The CDR3 spans 13 residues. V was clipped by 1 base and J by 5 bases, with 9 bases between them. Germline lookup yields CDR1 SGHVS and CDR2 FQNEAQ. The CDR3 loop reads CASSLGGTNEQYF. In nucleotides, the CDR3 is TGTGCCAGCAGCTTAGGAGGGACGAACGAGCAGTACTTC.

CDR3 region: CASSIRLAGANTGELFF. As DNA, the CDR3 is TGTGCCAGCAGCATCCGACTAGCGGGGGCGAACACCGGGGAGCTGTTTTTT. The V and J genes are TRBV7-8 and TRBJ2-2; the match to TRBD2 covers 12 bases. The CDR3 consists of 17 residues. CDR1 SGHVS and CDR2 FQNEAQ come from the germline V gene. V gave up 5 bases and J gave up 0 bases; unmatched junction bases: 4.

The chain has TRBV5-1 and TRBJ1-1, with TRBD1 as a possible D gene (5 bases). The germline V gene encodes CDR1 SGHRS and CDR2 YFSETQ. The CDR3 has 13 amino acids. The V end was cut by 2 bases, the J end by 2 bases, with 7 bases between. CDR3 sequence: CASSFDSNTEAFF. The DNA for the CDR3 is TGCGCCAGCAGCTTTGACAGTAACACTGAAGCTTTCTTT.

V usage is TRBV13 and J usage is TRBJ1-1, with 9 bases lining up with TRBD1. V was clipped by 3 bases and J by 5 bases; unmatched bases: 7. This CDR3 is built from 15 residues. Germline lookup yields CDR1 PRHDT and CDR2 FYEKMQ (reference sequence). The CDR3 sequence: CASSFSGTGRTEAFF. The CDR3 nucleotides are TGTGCCAGCAGCTTCTCCGGGACAGGGAGGACTGAAGCTTTCTTT.

The rearrangement links TRBV6-4 to TRBJ2-3, with D perhaps matching TRBD2 (6 bases). Trimming removed 4 bases from V and 0 bases from J, with 14 bases in between. The CDR3 sequence is 16 residues long. CDR1 is MRHNA and CDR2 is SNTAGT in the germline V gene. The CDR3 loop is CASSVDSGSSTDTQYF. CDR3 sequence (DNA): TGTGCCAGCAGTGTCGATAGCGGCTCTAGCACAGATACGCAGTATTTT.

This chain connects TRBV19 to TRBJ1-2; D gene unclear. The CDR3 runs to 14 residues. Between the trimmed V and J ends, which lost 4 bases and 4 bases, there was a span of 13 bases. Per the germline V gene, CDR1 is LNHDA and CDR2 is SQIVND (reference sequence). The CDR3 region is CASSRLAPPYGYTF. In DNA form, the CDR3 reads TGTGCCAGTAGTAGGCTGGCCCCACCCTATGGCTACACCTTC.

V gene TRBV12-5 combines with J gene TRBJ1-5, with D possibly matching TRBD1 (5 bases). The germline V gene encodes CDR1 LGHNT and CDR2 FRNRAP. This CDR3 region has 16 residues. Trimming stripped 0 bases from V and 4 bases from J, with 13 bases between. The CDR3 DNA sequence: TGTGCTAGTGGTTTGGTACGGGGGTTCACGAATCAGCCCCAGCATTTT. This encodes CASGLVRGFTNQPQHF.

The chain uses TRBV19 and TRBJ1-1; D unresolved. CDR1 and CDR2 (germline): LNHDA, SQIVND (reference sequence). This CDR3 is built from 10 residues. Trimming removed 8 bases at V and 1 base at J, with 2 bases between. As DNA, the CDR3 is TGTGCCAGTGGGAACACTGAAGCTTTCTTT. Its translation is CASGNTEAFF.

The chain has TRBV7-8 and TRBJ2-7; TRBD2 agrees at 7 bases. The V and J ends lost 1 base and 3 bases, in that order; junction bases with no gene match: 3. The germline V gene encodes CDR1 SGHVS and CDR2 FQNEAQ. The CDR3 is 14 residues long. The CDR3 region has the DNA TGTGCCAGCAGCTTAGGGACTAGGGGCTACGAGCAGTACTTC. Encoded protein: CASSLGTRGYEQYF.

The CDR3 DNA is TGTGCCAGCAGTGAAGGAGGGGTCGGGAATCAGCCCCAGCATTTT. It yields the protein CASSEGGVGNQPQHF. The chain recombines TRBV2 with TRBJ1-5, with D perhaps matching TRBD1 (5 bases). V lost 1 base and J 4 bases, leaving 11 bases between the germline ends. There are 15 residues in the CDR3. Germline CDR1 and CDR2: SNHLY and FYNNEI.

The V gene is TRBV9, the J gene TRBJ2-6; possibly TRBD2 for D (5 bases). The germline V gene encodes CDR1 SGDLS and CDR2 YYNGEE. The ends were cut back, 4 bases at V and 0 bases at J, with 14 bases in the middle. This CDR3 spans 17 amino acids. The CDR3 DNA sequence: TGTGCCAGCAGCCATCAACCAACTAGCTCTGGGGCCAACGTCCTGACTTTC. It is translated as CASSHQPTSSGANVLTF.

The J gene is TRBJ2-1, the V gene TRBV5-4, with 10 bases that match TRBD2. V lost 0 bases and J lost 9; bases outside the gene matches: 12. The CDR3 is made up of 17 amino acids. CDR1 is SGHNT and CDR2 is YYREEE in the germline V gene (reference sequence). This chain's CDR3 is CASSLASGRALASEQFF. CDR3 DNA sequence: TGTGCCAGCAGCTTGGCCAGCGGGAGGGCTCTTGCTAGTGAGCAGTTCTTC.

This rearrangement joins TRBV19 to TRBJ1-3; D is uncertain. The CDR3 consists of 15 residues. Germline-derived CDR1 and CDR2 are LNHDA and SQIVND (reference sequence). With 5 bases removed from V and 0 bases from J, the gap between germline ends came to 11 bases. The CDR3 reads CASSASVHSGNTIYF. The CDR3 DNA is TGTGCCAGTAGTGCTTCAGTACACTCTGGAAACACCATATATTTT.

This chain links TRBV27 with TRBJ2-7, with TRBD1 matching over 7 bases. CDR3 length: 14 residues. J lost 7 bases, V lost 2 bases, and 8 bases had no gene match. CDR1 and CDR2 (germline): MNHEY, SMNVEV (reference sequence). DNA for the CDR3: TGTGCCAGCAGTTTAAGGCAGGGGGTGAAGGAGCAGTACTTC. The encoded protein is CASSLRQGVKEQYF.

The V gene is TRBV6-1, the J gene TRBJ2-7; 8 bases fit TRBD1. Per germline, CDR1 MNHNS and CDR2 SASEGT. V trimming: 6 bases; J trimming: 3 bases; junction bases outside the gene matches: 7. There are 14 residues in the CDR3. For the CDR3, the DNA is TGTGCCAGCAGGCCAACAGGGGGACTCTACGAGCAGTACTTC. Translated: CASRPTGGLYEQYF.

This clone was seen just once. The rearrangement uses TRBV27 and TRBJ2-7; D is tentatively TRBD1 or TRBD2 (6 bases each). Per the germline V gene, CDR1 is MNHEY and CDR2 is SMNVEV (reference sequence). The CDR3 consists of 13 residues. V lost 2 bases and J lost 5, with 10 bases in between. The CDR3 DNA reads TGTGCCAGCAGTTTAACGGGGGACAACGAGCAGTACTTC. Translation gives CASSLTGDNEQYF.